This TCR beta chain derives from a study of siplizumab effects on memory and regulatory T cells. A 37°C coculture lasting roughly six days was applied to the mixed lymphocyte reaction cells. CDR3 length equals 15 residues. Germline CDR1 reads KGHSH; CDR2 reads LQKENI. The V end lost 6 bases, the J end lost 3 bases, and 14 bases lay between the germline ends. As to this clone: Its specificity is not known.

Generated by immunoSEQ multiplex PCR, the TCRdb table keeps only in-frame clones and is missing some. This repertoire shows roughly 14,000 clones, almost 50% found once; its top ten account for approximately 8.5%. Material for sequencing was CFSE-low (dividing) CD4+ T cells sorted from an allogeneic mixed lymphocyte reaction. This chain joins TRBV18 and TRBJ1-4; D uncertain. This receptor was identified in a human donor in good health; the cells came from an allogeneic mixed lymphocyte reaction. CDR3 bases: TGTGCCAGCTCCCTTCGAATTGGAGCTAATGAAAAACTGTTTTTT. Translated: CASSLRIGANEKLFF.